Below, one TCR beta chain is given with its context. The entry originates in a study of control samples from healthy donors and cancer patients. The V end was cut by 4 bases, the J end by 0 bases, with 13 bases between. Germline CDR1 and CDR2: LGHNA and YSLEER. CDR3 size: 16 residues. Only in-frame clones appear in the TCRdb table, and some are missing; sequencing was by immunoSEQ multiplex PCR. The sample lists fewer than 20,000 clones; 70% to 90% were seen once. The chain employs TRBV4-3 and TRBJ1-5; D gene uncertain. What was sequenced was PBMCs. The source is a woman in her 70s with colorectal cancer. The CDR3 region is CASSPDRGYSNQPQHF. The DNA of the CDR3 is TGCGCCAGCAGCCCCGATAGAGGTTATAGCAATCAGCCCCAGCATTTT.